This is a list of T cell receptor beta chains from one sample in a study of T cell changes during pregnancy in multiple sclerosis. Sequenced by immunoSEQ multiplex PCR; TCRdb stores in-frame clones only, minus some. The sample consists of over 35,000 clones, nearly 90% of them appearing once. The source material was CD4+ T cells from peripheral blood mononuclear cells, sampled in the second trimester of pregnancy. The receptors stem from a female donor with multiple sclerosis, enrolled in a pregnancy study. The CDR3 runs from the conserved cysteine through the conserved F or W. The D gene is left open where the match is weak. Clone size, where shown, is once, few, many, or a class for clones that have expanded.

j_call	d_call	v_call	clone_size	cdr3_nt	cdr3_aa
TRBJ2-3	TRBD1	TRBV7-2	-	TGTGCCAGCAGCTTAGGGACAGGTAACACAGATACGCAGTATTTT	CASSLGTGNTDTQYF
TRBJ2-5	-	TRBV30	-	TGTGCCTACAGTGGGGGCCTGAGGGAGACCCAGTACTTC	CAYSGGLRETQYF
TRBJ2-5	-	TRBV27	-	TGTGCCAGCAGACGTCGTCTAGGAGAGACCCAGTACTTC	CASRRRLGETQYF
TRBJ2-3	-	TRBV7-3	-	TGTGCCAGCAGCTTACAGGGGAGCTTCACAGATACGCAGTATTTT	CASSLQGSFTDTQYF
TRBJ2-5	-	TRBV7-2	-	TGTGCCAGCAGCTTACGTAAGGGGAGGGAGACCCAGTACTTC	CASSLRKGRETQYF
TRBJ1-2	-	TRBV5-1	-	TGCGCCAGCAGCTTGGCCCGTGGCAGGGTGTCAGATGGCTACACCTTC	CASSLARGRVSDGYTF
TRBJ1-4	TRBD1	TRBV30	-	TGTGCCTGGACCGACAGGGAGATACCTGAAAAACTGTTTTTT	CAWTDREIPEKLFF
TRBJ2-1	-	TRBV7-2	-	TGTGCCAGCAGCTTAGTGAGTAGCGGTGACAATGAGCAGTTCTTC	CASSLVSSGDNEQFF
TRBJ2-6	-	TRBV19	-	TGTGCCAGTAGTTTTCAGGGGTCTGGGGCCAACGTCCTGACTTTC	CASSFQGSGANVLTF
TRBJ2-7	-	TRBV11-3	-	TGTGCCAGCAGCTCACGGGAGTTAGGTCGCTACGAGCAGTACTTC	CASSSRELGRYEQYF
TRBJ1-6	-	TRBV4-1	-	TGCGCCAGCAGCCAAGTGGGGGCCTCTCCTGATTCACCCCTCCACTTT	CASSQVGASPDSPLHF
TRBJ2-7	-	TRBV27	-	TGTGCCAGCAGCTACGCTGGGGCCCTTCATTACGAGCAGTACTTC	CASSYAGALHYEQYF
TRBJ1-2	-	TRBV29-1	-	TGCAGCGTTGGGCAGGCAGTCTATGGCTACACCTTC	CSVGQAVYGYTF
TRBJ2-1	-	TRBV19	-	TGTGCCAGTAGTATTCAGGGTACCTACAATGAGCAGTTCTTC	CASSIQGTYNEQFF
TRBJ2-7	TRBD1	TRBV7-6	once	TGTGCCAGCAGCTTGGGACAGGGGGCGAGATACGAGCAGTACTTC	CASSLGQGARYEQYF
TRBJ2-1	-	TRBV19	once	TGTGCCAGTAGGGTAGTTTCCCGCCACAATGAGCAGTTCTTC	CASRVVSRHNEQFF
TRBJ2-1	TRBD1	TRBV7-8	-	TGTGCCAGCAGCTTAGCGAGGGGGCGCGCCCTCAGCCGGAATGAGCAGTTCTTC	CASSLARGRALSRNEQFF
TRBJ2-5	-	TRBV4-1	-	TGCGCCAGCCGCGACCGGGGAACGGCAGAGACCCAGTACTTC	CASRDRGTAETQYF
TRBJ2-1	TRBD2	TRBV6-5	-	TGTGCCAGCAGTTCCCCCAGACTAGCGGGAGTCTATGAGCAGTTCTTC	CASSSPRLAGVYEQFF
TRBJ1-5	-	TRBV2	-	TGTGCCAGCAGCCCAATCGGGGGACAGCCCCAGCATTTT	CASSPIGGQPQHF
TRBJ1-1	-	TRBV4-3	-	TGCGCCAGCAGCCGGAAACAGGGAGACACTGAAGCTTTCTTT	CASSRKQGDTEAFF
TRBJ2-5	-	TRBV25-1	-	TGTGCCAGCAGTGGACGGGGAGGATTCCAAGAGACCCAGTACTTC	CASSGRGGFQETQYF
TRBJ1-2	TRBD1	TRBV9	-	TGTGCCAGCAGCGCGTACCTCCGGTGGACAGGGGTGGGTGGCTACACCTTC	CASSAYLRWTGVGGYTF
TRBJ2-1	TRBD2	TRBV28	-	TGTGCCATCTCCGCGGGGACTAGCGGGAGTCGGGAGCAGTTCTTC	CAISAGTSGSREQFF
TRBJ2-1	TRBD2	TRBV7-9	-	TGTGCCAGCAGCTTATCTCCCCTAGCGGGAGTGCAGTTCTTC	CASSLSPLAGVQFF
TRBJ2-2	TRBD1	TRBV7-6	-	TGTGCCAGCAGAGTGACGGGACAGGACACCGGGGAGCTGTTTTTT	CASRVTGQDTGELFF
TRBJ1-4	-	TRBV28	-	TGTGCCAGCAACTCGGGACAACCGTTGGTAAAACTGTTTTTT	CASNSGQPLVKLFF
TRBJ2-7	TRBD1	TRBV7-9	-	TGTGCCAGCAGCCCGCAGACAGGGAGTTTCGACGAGCAGTACTTC	CASSPQTGSFDEQYF
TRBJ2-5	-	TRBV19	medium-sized	TGTGCCAGTAGTATCGGGGGCGGGAGTGCAGAGACCCAGTACTTC	CASSIGGGSAETQYF
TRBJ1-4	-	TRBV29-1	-	TGCAGCGTTGCCACGACAGTAACCACTAATGAAAAACTGTTTTTT	CSVATTVTTNEKLFF
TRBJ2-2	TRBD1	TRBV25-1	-	TGTGCCAGCAGGGATTACACCTCCGGGACAGGGTTCGGGGAGCTGTTTTTT	CASRDYTSGTGFGELFF
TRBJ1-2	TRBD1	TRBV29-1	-	TGTAGCGTCGGACAGGGCCCTAACTATGGCTACACCTTC	CSVGQGPNYGYTF
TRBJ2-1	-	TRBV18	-	TGTGCCACCGCAAGGGGGTATTCGACCTATACCTACAATGAGCAGTTCTTC	CATARGYSTYTYNEQFF
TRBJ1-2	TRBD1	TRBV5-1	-	TGCGCCAGCAGCTTCACGGGACAGGATGGTGGCTACACCTTC	CASSFTGQDGGYTF
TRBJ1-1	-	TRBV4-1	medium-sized	TGCGCCAGCAGCCAAGTTGCCCTCCGGGGGAACACTGAAGCTTTCTTT	CASSQVALRGNTEAFF
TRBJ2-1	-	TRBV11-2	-	TGTGCCAGCAGCTTAGATGAACGGCGGTACAATGAGCAGTTCTTC	CASSLDERRYNEQFF
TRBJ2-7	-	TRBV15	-	TGTGCCACCAGCAGGAGGACAGACGAGCAGTACTTC	CATSRRTDEQYF
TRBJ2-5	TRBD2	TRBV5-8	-	TGTGCCAGCAGCTTGGAAGGGACTAGCGGGAAAGAGACCCAGTACTTC	CASSLEGTSGKETQYF
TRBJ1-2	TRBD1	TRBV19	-	TGTGCCAGTAGCAGACCGGGACAGGGTCGAGAGGGCTACACCTTC	CASSRPGQGREGYTF
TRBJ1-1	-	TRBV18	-	TGTGCCAGCTCACCGCTTGCGGGCGTGTGGAACACTGAAGCTTTCTTT	CASSPLAGVWNTEAFF
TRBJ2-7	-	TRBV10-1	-	TGCGCCATATCGCCGCAGGGTTCCCAGTACTTC	CAISPQGSQYF
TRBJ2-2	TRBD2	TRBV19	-	TGTGCCAGTCGGGGGGGCCGGGAGCTGTTTTTT	CASRGGRELFF
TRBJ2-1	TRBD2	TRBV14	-	TGTGCCAGCAGCCGGATGCTTGGGACTAGCGGGAGTTCGGTCAATGAGCAGTTCTTC	CASSRMLGTSGSSVNEQFF
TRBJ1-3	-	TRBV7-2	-	TGTGCCAGCAGCCCCGAGAGGGTTTGGGGAAACACCATATATTTT	CASSPERVWGNTIYF
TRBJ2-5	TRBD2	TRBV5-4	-	TGTGCCAGCAGCGTGGCTGGAGCGGGATCGAGAGAGACCCAGTACTTC	CASSVAGAGSRETQYF
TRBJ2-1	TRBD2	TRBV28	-	TGTGCCAGCAGTTTATTGACTAGCGGTTACAATGAGCAGTTCTTC	CASSLLTSGYNEQFF
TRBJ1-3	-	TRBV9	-	TGTGCCAGCAGCGCCGACCCCCGGGGGGCTGGAAACACCATATATTTT	CASSADPRGAGNTIYF